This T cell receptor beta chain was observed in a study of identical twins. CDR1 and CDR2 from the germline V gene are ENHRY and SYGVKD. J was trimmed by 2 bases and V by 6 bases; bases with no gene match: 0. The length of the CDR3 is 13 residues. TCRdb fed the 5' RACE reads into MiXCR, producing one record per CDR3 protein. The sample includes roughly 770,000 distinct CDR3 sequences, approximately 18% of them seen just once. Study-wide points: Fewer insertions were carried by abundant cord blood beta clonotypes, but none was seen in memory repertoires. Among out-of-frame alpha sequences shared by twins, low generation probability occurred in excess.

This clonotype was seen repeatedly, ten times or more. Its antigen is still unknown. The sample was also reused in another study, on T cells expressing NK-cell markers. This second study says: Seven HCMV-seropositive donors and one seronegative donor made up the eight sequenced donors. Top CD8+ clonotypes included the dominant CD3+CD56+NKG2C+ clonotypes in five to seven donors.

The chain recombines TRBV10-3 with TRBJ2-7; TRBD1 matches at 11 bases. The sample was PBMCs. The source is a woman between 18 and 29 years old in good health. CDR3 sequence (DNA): TGTGCCATCAGGGGACAGGGGGCCTACGAGCAGTACTTC. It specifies CAIRGQGAYEQYF.